This T cell receptor beta chain is drawn from a study of preoperative IRX-2 immunotherapy in early breast cancer. The table lists this clone with a count of one. Described treatment: preoperative locoregional IRX-2 cytokine immunotherapy. Samples came from a phase Ib trial of preoperative locoregional IRX-2 cytokine immunotherapy. TCRdb's table, derived via immunoSEQ multiplex PCR, lists solely in-frame clones and lacks some. The sample records about 19,000 clones, 85% being singletons. The CDR3 length is 12 residues. With 7 bases clipped from V and 5 bases from J, the junction kept 4 bases outside the gene matches. The germline V gene has CDR1 MDHEN and CDR2 SYDVKM.

The J gene is TRBJ1-2, the V gene TRBV28; 7 nucleotides agree with TRBD1. The source of this sequence is a human donor with breast cancer. The sequencing used lymph node tissue, collected after IRX-2 immunotherapy. CDR3 nucleotide sequence: TGTGCCAGCAACACAGGGGAGTATGGCTACACCTTC. This translates into CASNTGEYGYTF.